Included here is one TCR beta chain sequence, with context. No antigen is known for it. The record has no base qualities; no much larger clone is one base away. Library preparation used RACE. Sequencer: NextSeq 500. During library preparation, unique molecular identifiers were attached to individual cDNA molecules so that TCRs could be counted quantitatively and reproducibly. Each blood RNA sample was used to sequence both TCR alpha and TCR beta chains. In the original analysis: Samples had a median of about 90,000 TCRs, with a range from about 23,224 to 690,600. The Decombinator software suite was used to annotate V, J and CDR3 in the TCR reads. To make PS versus PT1 abundance plots, every sample was subsampled to the same number of TCRs (28,000). Expanded TCRs were defined as absent before sensitization and observed at least eight times at the 2-week time point. In TCRdb, the public reads were trimmed at Q25 with fastp and aligned with MiXCR, with productive beta chains retained. Rows merge per CDR3 protein into single entries with the most common DNA and genes. TCRdb, rather than the study authors, made the V and J calls. The sample data list about 120,000 distinct CDR3 sequences, and roughly an eighth of these were observed just once. The ten largest clones represent about 1.4% of the sample.

This sample was taken from a study of human T cells and chemical hapten exposure (dated by TCRdb to the early 2020s). Context from the whole study: For sensitization, 2% DPC in acetone was applied to a 2 cm by 2 cm area of upper inner arm skin. Under 30 alopecia patients gave blood for TCR sequencing at one to four time points (pre-sensitization, 2, 6 and 24 weeks). Patch testing on the upper back used Finn chambers containing 0.01% DPC, with scoring done after 6 days according to International Contact Dermatitis Research Group standards. Most of the patients in the cohort were female, and the cohort covered alopecia areata with under or over 50% scalp involvement, alopecia totalis and alopecia universalis. The study tracked peripheral blood TCR repertoire changes in vivo during primary and secondary sensitization to the hapten diphenylcyclopropenone (DPC) in alopecia patients. Throughout the study period of roughly five months, patients also received therapeutic DPC doses to the scalp every week. Patient blood was sampled pre-sensitization (week 0) and at 2, 6 and about 24 weeks after DPC sensitization. Libraries were pooled for sequencing, and variation in per-sample TCR yields was attributed mainly to small differences in library volumes within the pool.

Measured from the cysteine to the phenylalanine, the CDR3 is 21 residues long. The sequence is cut down to CDR3 DNA, 63 bases in frame from base 1. Results and caveats for the whole study, not just this receptor: After repeated subsampling, the strength of the expansion versus patch-test correlation and the threshold at which it became significant changed. Because all patients had alopecia, a presumed autoimmune disease, the immune response of the patients might differ from that of healthy individuals. A positive correlation was found between the number of PT1 expanded TCRs and patch test score, with significance reached at thresholds 8, 16 and 32 but not 4. DPC sensitization did not change how many TCRs were above 1 in 1000 frequency, and no evidence was found of alterations in global repertoire structure. Compared with pre-sensitization or healthy control sets, expanded TCRs formed significantly more large CDR3 similarity clusters, which is consistent with antigen-driven responses.

The time point label, as the study defines it: patch test 1, 2 weeks after DPC sensitization. The treatment or condition label here, explained by the study, means: therapeutic diphenylcyclopropenone sensitization with weekly scalp DPC. Blood at each patch-test visit was drawn before the patch test was applied. To be eligible, patients had to be aged 18 to 70, diagnosed with alopecia and judged suitable for DPC therapy, while pregnant patients were excluded. Total RNA was extracted from unfractionated whole blood that had been collected in Tempus Blood RNA tubes. The sequence came from a woman between 45 and 60 years old with alopecia areata. Some clones in this sample may be carry-over from other donors' samples. The chain joins TRBV21-1 to TRBJ2-2; the D segment call TRBD2 is taken from the table without a DNA check. TRBV21-1 is a known pseudogene. The sample in question was whole blood, obtained in connection with sensitization to the hapten diphenylcyclopropenone (DPC). The sequenced DNA is TGTGCCAGCTCGAACCGGAAAGCCCCTAGGACTAGCGGAGTGAACACCGGGGAGCTGTTTTTT. Its amino acids are CASSNRKAPRTSGVNTGELFF.